The 20 T cell receptor beta chains below come from one sample, sequenced in a study of OX40 agonist ivuxolimab in advanced cancers. Repertoires were generated with immunoSEQ multiplex PCR, while TCRdb's copy carries only in-frame clones and drops some. The sample consists of tens of thousands of clones, roughly 80% of them appearing once. The sequences come from CD4+ or CD8+ T cells sorted from blood, collected in a trial of the OX40 agonist ivuxolimab. The receptors derive from an adult with an advanced solid tumor such as melanoma, head and neck, liver or kidney cancer.

The CDR3 loop is CAISARTEETQYF. The CDR3 coding sequence is TGTGCCATCAGTGCCAGGACAGAAGAGACCCAGTACTTC. The chain has TRBV10-3 and TRBJ2-5, with a possible D match to TRBD1 (6 bases). The CDR3 is 13 amino acids. V was cut by 4 bases and J by 3 bases, with 9 bases left in between. Germline V lookup: CDR1 ENHRY, CDR2 SYGVKD.

This chain uses TRBV7-3 with TRBJ2-5; D unresolved. The CDR3 is 13 residues long. V was pared by 1 base and J by 5 bases, with 8 bases between. Per germline, CDR1 SGHTA and CDR2 FQGTGA. CDR3 sequence (DNA): TGTGCCAGCAGCTTAAGGGATCCGGAGACCCAGTACTTC. It specifies CASSLRDPETQYF.

This clone is a singleton in its sample. The chain links TRBV6-5 to TRBJ1-1; the D is unclear. Germline V gives CDR1 MNHEY, CDR2 SVGAGI. The ends were cut back, 11 bases at V and 1 base at J, with 11 bases in the middle. CDR3 length: 12 residues. This CDR3 is CAVLGPNTEAFF. The CDR3, as DNA: TGTGCCGTATTAGGACCGAACACTGAAGCTTTCTTT.

The genes are TRBV5-1 and TRBJ1-5, with 7 bases lining up with TRBD1. The CDR3 covers 14 residues. Germline V lookup: CDR1 SGHRS, CDR2 YFSETQ. The J segment lost 2 bases and the V segment lost 5 bases, leaving 4 bases of the junction unmatched. CDR3 in amino acids: CASSQGGGNQPQHF. The CDR3 DNA sequence: TGCGCCAGCAGTCAGGGGGGCGGCAATCAGCCCCAGCATTTT.

Here the CDR3 reads CSVEGTGNDEKLFF. CDR3 in DNA: TGCAGCGTTGAAGGGACAGGGAACGATGAAAAACTGTTTTTT. The chain carries TRBV29-1 and TRBJ1-4, with 8 bases matching TRBD1. Germline loops: CDR1 SQVTM, CDR2 ANQGSEA. The J segment lost 6 bases and the V segment lost 1 base, leaving 4 bases of the junction unmatched. CDR3 size: 14 residues. Full variable domain (remainder filled in from reference TRBV29-1 and TRBJ1-4): SAVISQKPSRDICQRGTSLTIQCQVDSQVTMMFWYRQQPGQSLTLIATANQGSEATYESGFVIDKFPISRPNLTFSTLTVSNMSPEDSSIYLCSVEGTGNDEKLFFGSGTQLSVL.

The chain couples TRBV6-5 to TRBJ2-2, with D tentatively TRBD2 (5 bases). This CDR3 contains 14 residues. V was trimmed by 8 bases and J by 4 bases, leaving 14 bases between them. CDR1 is MNHEY, CDR2 SVGAGI, per germline. The CDR3 sequence: CASAPRASTGELFF. The CDR3, as DNA: TGTGCCAGCGCACCGCGGGCGAGCACCGGGGAGCTGTTTTTT.

This chain connects TRBV27 to TRBJ1-1; D is uncertain. Trimming pared 4 bases from V and 4 bases from J, leaving 13 bases between. In germline, CDR1 is MNHEY, CDR2 SMNVEV (reference sequence). This CDR3 region has 14 residues. The CDR3 spells CASSYNGWGTEAFF. The CDR3 DNA follows: TGTGCCAGCAGTTATAACGGGTGGGGCACTGAAGCTTTCTTT.

This chain joins TRBV7-9 and TRBJ2-3; unclear D gene. The CDR3 sequence is 14 residues long. Trimming took off 5 bases at V and 0 bases at J, with 9 bases between the two ends. Per germline, CDR1 SEHNR and CDR2 FQNEAQ (reference sequence). The CDR3 is CASSPGRSTDTQYF. CDR3 nucleotide sequence: TGTGCCAGCAGCCCCGGACGCAGCACAGATACGCAGTATTTT.

The chain recombines TRBV21-1 with TRBJ2-7; TRBD1 was called by the table and not checked on the DNA. TRBV21-1 is designated a pseudogene. The CDR3 totals 14 residues. The CDR3 sequence: CASTFRDSSYEQYF. The CDR3 DNA reads TGTGCCAGCACCTTCCGGGACAGTTCTTACGAGCAGTACTTC.

V gene TRBV6-5 combines with J gene TRBJ1-1; 7 bases match TRBD1. Unmatched junction bases numbered 6, after V lost 4 bases and J lost 7 bases. Germline CDR1 is MNHEY and CDR2 is SVGAGI. CDR3 length equals 13 residues. CDR3 nucleotides: TGTGCCAGCAGTTTGGGACAGACCCGTGAAGCTTTCTTT. Its protein product is CASSLGQTREAFF.

This chain links TRBV11-2 with TRBJ2-7, with D unclear. Germline CDR1 and CDR2: SGHAT and FQNNGV. V dropped 5 bases and J dropped 6 bases, with 26 bases sitting between them. The CDR3 contains 17 residues. CDR3 nucleotides: TGTGCCAGCAGCATAAGTGGGCTCCAGAGTTCCTCAAGCGAGCAGTACTTC. Its protein is CASSISGLQSSSSEQYF.

The chain is built from TRBV6-5 and TRBJ1-1; 7 nucleotides match TRBD1. This CDR3 has 14 residues. The trim removed 2 bases at V and 3 bases at J, leaving 3 bases unmatched. The germline gives CDR1 MNHEY, CDR2 SVGAGI. The CDR3 DNA sequence: TGTGCCAGCAGTTACGTCGGGACAGACACTGAAGCTTTCTTT. It specifies CASSYVGTDTEAFF.

The chain links TRBV7-2 to TRBJ2-1; D is tentatively TRBD1 or TRBD2 (5 bases each). Germline CDR1 is SGHTA and CDR2 is FQGNSA. The CDR3 has 11 amino acids. V lost 4 bases to trimming and J lost 9 bases, with 7 bases between them. The CDR3 spells CASSYGAEQFF. DNA of the CDR3: TGTGCCAGCAGCTACGGGGCTGAGCAGTTCTTC.

The CDR3 DNA sequence: TGTGCCAGCAGCGTAGCCTCTGGGTTCAACACTGAAGCTTTCTTT. Its translation is CASSVASGFNTEAFF. The chain has TRBV9 and TRBJ1-1; the D is unclear. The CDR3 extends over 15 amino acids. Trimming stripped 0 bases from V and 2 bases from J, with 11 bases between. The germline CDR1 and CDR2 sequences are SGDLS and YYNGEE. The full variable domain, in which reference TRBV9 and TRBJ1-1 provide the parts outside the CDR3, is DSGVTQTPKHLITATGQRVTLRCSPRSGDLSVYWYQQSLDQGLQFLIQYYNGEERAKGNILERFSAQQFPDLHSELNLSSLELGDSALYFCASSVASGFNTEAFFGQGTRLTVV.

The chain uses TRBV25-1 and TRBJ1-3; a weak D match, TRBD1 (5 bases). Germline lookup yields CDR1 MGHDK and CDR2 SYGVNS. This CDR3 region has 15 residues. Trimming removed 2 bases at V and 2 bases at J, with 10 bases between. CDR3 bases: TGTGCCAGCAGTGAAATAGGGACGGCTGGAAACACCATATATTTT. Its protein is CASSEIGTAGNTIYF.

This clone was seen a single time. The chain carries TRBV30 and TRBJ1-4, with 7 bases aligning to TRBD1. Germline CDR1 is GTSNPN and CDR2 is SVGIG (reference sequence). The CDR3 is 18 residues long. CDR3 in DNA: TGTGCATCGAGGGCGGACAGGATCTTTCTAGCAACTAATGAAAAACTGTTTTTT. Its protein product is CASRADRIFLATNEKLFF.

The chain links TRBV2 to TRBJ1-4; tentative D call: TRBD1 (6 bases). This CDR3 contains 14 residues. V was clipped by 4 bases and J by 14 bases, with 20 bases between them. CDR1 is SNHLY, CDR2 FYNNEI, per germline. CDR3: CASSAGRLSDRLFF. CDR3 bases: TGTGCCAGCAGTGCGGGGAGGCTCTCCGACAGGCTGTTTTTT.

V and J are TRBV5-4 and TRBJ2-1, with 7 positions matching TRBD2. CDR1 and CDR2 (germline): SGHNT, YYREEE (reference sequence). The CDR3 has 12 residues. The J segment lost 8 bases and the V segment lost 4 bases, leaving 3 bases of the junction unmatched. CDR3 loop: CASSLTSYEQFF. CDR3 in DNA: TGTGCCAGCAGCCTGACTAGCTATGAGCAGTTCTTC.

The chain links TRBV6-1 to TRBJ1-2, with unresolved D. The CDR3 consists of 15 residues. Germline CDR1 and CDR2: MNHNS and SASEGT. V lost 6 bases to trimming and J lost 2 bases, with 16 bases between them. The CDR3 reads CASRSRDTGNYGYTF. CDR3 nucleotide sequence: TGTGCCAGCAGGTCTCGAGATACGGGGAACTATGGCTACACCTTC.

This clone was counted only a few times. The chain combines TRBV2 with TRBJ1-5; D ambiguous. CDR3 length: 11 amino acids. Germline V gene lookup returns CDR1 SNHLY and CDR2 FYNNEI. V lost 2 bases and J 6 bases, leaving 2 bases between the germline ends. CDR3 sequence: CASSESQPQHF. CDR3 DNA sequence: TGTGCCAGCAGTGAAAGTCAGCCCCAGCATTTT.